The 18 T cell receptor beta chains in this list originate from one sample, sequenced in a study of PD-1 blockade in classical Hodgkin lymphoma. Clones were read by immunoSEQ multiplex PCR, and TCRdb kept only the in-frame ones, dropping some. In the table there are approximately 58,000 clones, 75% to 95% of which are singletons. Exposure to brentuximab vedotin varied, and each patient had relapsed following autologous stem cell transplantation. The input for sequencing was peripheral blood mononuclear cells (PBMCs), taken before the second cycle of nivolumab. These receptors came from a human donor with classical Hodgkin lymphoma.

The chain carries TRBV10-3 and TRBJ2-1, with 9 bases aligning to TRBD1. The V segment lost 6 bases and the J segment 2 bases; nucleotides outside the gene matches: 5. Per the germline V gene, CDR1 is ENHRY and CDR2 is SYGVKD. This CDR3 is 15 amino acids long. This chain's CDR3 is CAISLDRGPYNEQFF. CDR3 DNA: TGTGCCATCAGCCTGGACAGGGGCCCCTACAATGAGCAGTTCTTC.

V gene TRBV14 combines with J gene TRBJ2-7; tentatively, D is TRBD2 (5 bases). The germline V gene encodes CDR1 SGHDN and CDR2 FVKESK. The CDR3 loop spans 14 amino acids. V lost 5 bases and J 3 bases, leaving 14 bases between the germline ends. The CDR3 bases are TGTGCCAGCAGCACCCGTATGAGGGACTACGAGCAGTACTTC. Encoded protein: CASSTRMRDYEQYF.

CDR3 loop: CASSRTGGTYEQYF. DNA for the CDR3: TGTGCCAGCAGCCGGACAGGGGGCACCTACGAGCAGTACTTC. The V call is TRBV7-9, the J call TRBJ2-7; 11 positions match TRBD1. Germline assignment: CDR1 SEHNR and CDR2 FQNEAQ (reference sequence). The CDR3 sequence is 14 residues long. V gave up 5 bases and J gave up 2 bases; unmatched junction bases: 2. Full variable domain (missing parts from reference TRBV7-9 and TRBJ2-7): DTGVSQNPRHKITKRGQNVTFRCDPISEHNRLYWYRQTLGQGPEFLTYFQNEAQLEKSRLLSDRFSAERPKGSFSTLEIQRTEQGDSAMYLCASSRTGGTYEQYFGPGTRLTVT.

The CDR3 sequence: CASSIGQGALELFF. The CDR3, as DNA: TGTGCCAGTAGTATCGGGCAGGGGGCCTTGGAACTGTTTTTT. The chain is built from TRBV19 and TRBJ1-4; 8 nucleotides agree with TRBD1. CDR1 LNHDA and CDR2 SQIVND come from the germline V gene (reference sequence). CDR3 size: 14 residues. V lost 3 bases, J lost 12 bases, and 9 bases stayed unmatched. Together with reference TRBV19 and TRBJ1-4, the CDR3 gives the full variable domain: DGGITQSPKYLFRKEGQNVTLSCEQNLNHDAMYWYRQDPGQGLRLIYYSQIVNDFQKGDIAEGYSVSREKKESFPLTVTSAQKNPTAFYLCASSIGQGALELFFGSGTQLSVL.

This sequence joins TRBV11-2 and TRBJ2-5, with TRBD2 matching over 9 bases. This CDR3 has 17 amino acids. Trimming removed 2 bases from V and 2 bases from J; junction bases left unmatched: 9. Germline CDR1 and CDR2: SGHAT and FQNNGV. The CDR3 sequence is CASSLKMGTSRQETQYF. The CDR3 DNA is TGTGCCAGCAGCTTAAAGATGGGGACTAGCAGACAAGAGACCCAGTACTTC.

This clone has just one count. V gene TRBV19 combines with J gene TRBJ2-7; 7 bases fit TRBD1. Germline trimming cut 4 bases from V and 3 bases from J; bases unmatched to any gene: 6. CDR3 size: 14 residues. The germline CDR1 and CDR2 sequences are LNHDA and SQIVND (reference sequence). The CDR3 protein is CASSTRDSLYEQYF. The CDR3 nucleotides are TGTGCCAGTAGTACACGGGACAGCCTCTACGAGCAGTACTTC.

The chain carries TRBV15 and TRBJ2-7, with TRBD2 identical over 11 bases. Germline loops: CDR1 LNHNV, CDR2 YYDKDF (reference sequence). V shed 0 bases and J 5 bases; nucleotides not matched to a gene: 3. The CDR3 is 15 residues long. The CDR3 sequence: CATSRETSGRDEQYF. The CDR3 bases are TGTGCCACCAGCAGAGAAACTAGCGGGAGAGACGAGCAGTACTTC.

V gene TRBV7-9 combines with J gene TRBJ1-2; D unclear. The CDR3 contains 14 residues. V dropped 1 base and J dropped 7 bases, with 13 bases sitting between them. Germline V CDR1 and CDR2: SEHNR, FQNEAQ (reference sequence). The CDR3 DNA reads as TGTGCCAGCAGCTTAGTAGTAGAAAGTACTGGCTACACCTTC. It is translated as CASSLVVESTGYTF.

This chain links TRBV5-8 with TRBJ1-5; TRBD1 agrees at 8 bases. The V and J ends lost 4 bases and 0 bases, in that order; junction bases with no gene match: 6. CDR3 size: 16 residues. CDR1 is SGHTS and CDR2 is YDEGEE in the germline V gene. Here the CDR3 DNA reads TGTGCCAGCAGCCCGTTGACAGGGGCTAGCAATCAGCCCCAGCATTTT. As protein: CASSPLTGASNQPQHF.

The chain carries TRBV6-5 and TRBJ2-7, with 10 bases identical to TRBD1. CDR3 length: 14 amino acids. V trimming: 2 bases; J trimming: 3 bases; junction bases outside the gene matches: 1. Germline loops: CDR1 MNHEY, CDR2 SVGAGI. Written as DNA, the CDR3 is TGTGCCAGCAGTTACCGGGACAGGGGCTACGAGCAGTACTTC. Translating it yields CASSYRDRGYEQYF.

The J gene is TRBJ2-3, the V gene TRBV2; perhaps TRBD1 as D (6 bases). The CDR3 contains 14 residues. Germline lookup yields CDR1 SNHLY and CDR2 FYNNEI. Trimming removed 3 bases at V and 0 bases at J, with 7 bases between. The CDR3 is CASSDDRSTDTQYF. The CDR3, as DNA: TGTGCCAGCAGTGACGACAGGAGCACAGATACGCAGTATTTT.

By share, this clone ranks as medium-sized. The chain recombines TRBV7-3 with TRBJ1-3; D gene uncertain. The germline V and J ends were trimmed by 0 bases and 1 base, with 4 bases remaining between them. CDR3 size: 14 residues. Germline V gene lookup returns CDR1 SGHTA and CDR2 FQGTGA. CDR3 protein: CASSLTGSGNTIYF. The DNA of the CDR3 is TGTGCCAGCAGCTTAACAGGGTCTGGAAACACCATATATTTT.

This clone was picked up one time. The J gene is TRBJ1-2, the V gene TRBV19; tentatively, D is TRBD1 (6 bases). The CDR3 spans 14 residues. V dropped 5 bases and J dropped 4 bases, with 14 bases sitting between them. Germline V gene sequence: CDR1 LNHDA, CDR2 SQIVND (reference sequence). The CDR3 DNA reads TGTGCCAGTAGTTTTTCTACAGGGATCTATGGCTACACCTTC. It translates to CASSFSTGIYGYTF.

CDR3 coding DNA: TGTGCCAGCAGCTTAGAGACAGGAGGCGCCATGAACACTGAAGCTTTCTTT. It specifies CASSLETGGAMNTEAFF. This chain uses TRBV7-2 with TRBJ1-1, with a tentative D call TRBD1 (6 bases). The germline V and J ends were trimmed by 1 base and 0 bases, with 15 bases remaining between them. The CDR3 has 17 amino acids. Germline-derived CDR1 and CDR2 are SGHTA and FQGNSA.

The chain joins TRBV11-1 to TRBJ1-3; perhaps TRBD1 as D (5 bases). In germline, CDR1 is SGHAT, CDR2 FQDESV (reference sequence). The CDR3 is 15 amino acids. Trimming stripped 4 bases from V and 3 bases from J, with 13 bases between. The CDR3 DNA sequence: TGTGCCAGCAGCTCCACGACAGAGATTGGAAACACCATATATTTT. Protein sequence: CASSSTTEIGNTIYF.

The rearrangement joins TRBV19 to TRBJ1-5; D is undetermined. This CDR3 is 16 amino acids long. Trimming shortened V by 2 bases and J by 0 bases, and 11 bases separated the two germline ends. Germline CDR1 is LNHDA and CDR2 is SQIVND (reference sequence). The CDR3 sequence is CASSIRFDFSNQPQHF. CDR3 in DNA: TGTGCCAGTAGTATAAGGTTTGATTTTAGCAATCAGCCCCAGCATTTT.

This chain connects TRBV6-1 to TRBJ2-7; 7 bases match TRBD1. Trimming at V came to 3 bases and at J to 4 bases, leaving 9 bases not matched to a gene. This CDR3 is 15 amino acids long. The germline V gene has CDR1 MNHNS and CDR2 SASEGT. The CDR3 nucleotides are TGTGCCAGCAGTGAGAGGCAGGGACAGACGTACGAGCAGTACTTC. It is translated as CASSERQGQTYEQYF.

This clone was seen once. The V call is TRBV14, the J call TRBJ1-2; no clear D. CDR1 and CDR2 (germline): SGHDN, FVKESK. V dropped 1 base and J dropped 4 bases, with 4 bases sitting between them. The CDR3 has 12 amino acids. The DNA for the CDR3 is TGTGCCAGCAGCCAAGCCACCTATGGCTACACCTTC. Amino acid sequence: CASSQATYGYTF.